Described below is a single T cell receptor (beta chain) sequence and its context. Assay used: immunoSEQ multiplex PCR; TCRdb lists only in-frame clones, some missing. The table lists tens of thousands of clones, almost 95% of them singletons. This sample is drawn from a study of T cell changes during pregnancy in multiple sclerosis. CDR3 length: 15 residues. The V and J ends lost 0 bases and 3 bases respectively, with 10 bases between them. Germline V CDR1 and CDR2: SGHRS, YFSETQ. The TCR sequence derives from a female donor in good health, enrolled as a control in a pregnancy study. This specimen was peripheral blood, taken in the third trimester of pregnancy. This chain links TRBV5-1 with TRBJ2-1; a possible D gene is TRBD1 (6 bases). The CDR3 here is CASSLAPQGYNEQFF. The DNA for the CDR3 is TGCGCCAGCAGCTTGGCCCCACAGGGCTACAATGAGCAGTTCTTC.